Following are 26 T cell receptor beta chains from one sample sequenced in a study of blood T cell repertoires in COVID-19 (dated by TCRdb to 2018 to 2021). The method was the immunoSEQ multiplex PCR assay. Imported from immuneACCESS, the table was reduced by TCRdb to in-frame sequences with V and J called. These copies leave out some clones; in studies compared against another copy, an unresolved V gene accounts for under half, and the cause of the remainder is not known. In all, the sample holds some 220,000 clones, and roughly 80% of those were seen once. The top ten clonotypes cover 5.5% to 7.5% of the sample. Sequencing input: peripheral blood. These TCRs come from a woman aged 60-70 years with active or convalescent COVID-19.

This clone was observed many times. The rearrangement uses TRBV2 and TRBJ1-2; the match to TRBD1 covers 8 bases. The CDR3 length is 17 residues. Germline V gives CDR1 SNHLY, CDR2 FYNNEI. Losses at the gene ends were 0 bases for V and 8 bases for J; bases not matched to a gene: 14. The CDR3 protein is CASSEALRRGRGQGYTF. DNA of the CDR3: TGTGCCAGCAGTGAAGCGCTTCGTAGGGGCAGGGGGCAAGGCTACACCTTC.

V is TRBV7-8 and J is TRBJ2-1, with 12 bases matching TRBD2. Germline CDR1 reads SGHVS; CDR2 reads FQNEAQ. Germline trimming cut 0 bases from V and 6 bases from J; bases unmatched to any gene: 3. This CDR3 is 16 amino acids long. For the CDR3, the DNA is TGTGCCAGCAGCTTAGCACTAGCGGGGGGACGCAATGAGCAGTTCTTC. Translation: CASSLALAGGRNEQFF.

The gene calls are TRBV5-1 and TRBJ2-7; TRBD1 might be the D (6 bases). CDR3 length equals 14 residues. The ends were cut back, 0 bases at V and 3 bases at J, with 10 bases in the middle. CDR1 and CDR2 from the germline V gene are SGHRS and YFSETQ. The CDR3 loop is CASSLVARGYEQYF. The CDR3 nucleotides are TGCGCCAGCAGCTTGGTTGCCAGGGGCTACGAGCAGTACTTC.

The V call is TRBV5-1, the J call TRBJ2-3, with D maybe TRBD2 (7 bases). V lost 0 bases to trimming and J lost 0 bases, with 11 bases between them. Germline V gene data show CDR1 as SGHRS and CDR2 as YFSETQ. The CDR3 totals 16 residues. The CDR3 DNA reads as TGCGCCAGCAGCTTGGAGGCGGGGGCTAGCACAGATACGCAGTATTTT. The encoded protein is CASSLEAGASTDTQYF. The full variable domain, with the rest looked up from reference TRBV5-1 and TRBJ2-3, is KAGVTQTPRYLIKTRGQQVTLSCSPISGHRSVSWYQQTPGQGLQFLFEYFSETQRNKGNFPGRFSGRQFSNSRSEMNVSTLELGDSALYLCASSLEAGASTDTQYFGPGTRLTVL.

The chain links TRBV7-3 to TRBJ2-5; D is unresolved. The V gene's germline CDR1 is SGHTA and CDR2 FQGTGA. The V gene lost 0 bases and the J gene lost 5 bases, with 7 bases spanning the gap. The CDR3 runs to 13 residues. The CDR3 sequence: CASSLTSGETQYF. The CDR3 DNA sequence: TGTGCCAGCAGCTTAACGTCGGGTGAGACCCAGTACTTC.

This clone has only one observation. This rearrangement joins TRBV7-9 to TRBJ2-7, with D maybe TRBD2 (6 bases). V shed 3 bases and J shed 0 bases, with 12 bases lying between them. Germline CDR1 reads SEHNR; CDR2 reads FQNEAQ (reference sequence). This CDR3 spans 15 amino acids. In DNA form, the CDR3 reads TGTGCCAGCAGCTTTTCCGGGACTTTCTCCTACGAGCAGTACTTC. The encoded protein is CASSFSGTFSYEQYF.

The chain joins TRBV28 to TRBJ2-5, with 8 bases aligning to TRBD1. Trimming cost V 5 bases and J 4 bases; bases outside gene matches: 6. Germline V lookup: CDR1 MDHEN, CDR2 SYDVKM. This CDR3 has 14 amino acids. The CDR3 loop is CASSPGTGLETQYF. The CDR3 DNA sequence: TGTGCCAGCAGTCCTGGGACAGGTTTAGAGACCCAGTACTTC.

As DNA, the CDR3 is TGTGCCAGCAGTGAATCGGGGACTAGCGGGAGCAATGAGCAGTTCTTC. Translated: CASSESGTSGSNEQFF. The V and J genes are TRBV25-1 and TRBJ2-1, with TRBD2 identical over 14 bases. The CDR3 has 16 amino acids. Germline CDR1 MGHDK, CDR2 SYGVNS. The ends lost 1 base at V and 6 bases at J; junction bases unmatched: 2.

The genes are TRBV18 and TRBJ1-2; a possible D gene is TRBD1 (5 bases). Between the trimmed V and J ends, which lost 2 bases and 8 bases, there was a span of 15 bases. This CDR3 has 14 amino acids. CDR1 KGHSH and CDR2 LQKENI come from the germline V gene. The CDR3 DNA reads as TGTGCCAGCTCACCATCCCCGGAGGGGTCGGGCTACACCTTC. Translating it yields CASSPSPEGSGYTF.

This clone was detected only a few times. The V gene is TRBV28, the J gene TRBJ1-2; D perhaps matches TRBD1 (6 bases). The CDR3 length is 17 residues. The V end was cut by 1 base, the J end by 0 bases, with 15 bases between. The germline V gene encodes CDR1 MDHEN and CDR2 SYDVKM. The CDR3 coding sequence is TGTGCCAGCAGTTTATATATTTCGGGGGGGCCTAACTATGGCTACACCTTC. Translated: CASSLYISGGPNYGYTF.

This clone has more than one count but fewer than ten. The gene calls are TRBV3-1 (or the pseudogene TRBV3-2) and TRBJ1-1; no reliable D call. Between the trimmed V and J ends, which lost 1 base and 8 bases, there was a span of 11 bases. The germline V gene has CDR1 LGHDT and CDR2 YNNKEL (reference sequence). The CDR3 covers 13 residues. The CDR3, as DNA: TGTGCCAGCAGCCAAGGGAGAGTCTCAGAAGCTTTCTTT. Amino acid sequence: CASSQGRVSEAFF.

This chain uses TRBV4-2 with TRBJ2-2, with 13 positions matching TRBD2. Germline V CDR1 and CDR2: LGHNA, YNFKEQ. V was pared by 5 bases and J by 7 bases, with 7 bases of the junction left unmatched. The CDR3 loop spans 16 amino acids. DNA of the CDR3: TGTGCCAGCAGCACGACTAGCGGGGGGCATGGCGGGGAGCTGTTTTTT. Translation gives CASSTTSGGHGGELFF.

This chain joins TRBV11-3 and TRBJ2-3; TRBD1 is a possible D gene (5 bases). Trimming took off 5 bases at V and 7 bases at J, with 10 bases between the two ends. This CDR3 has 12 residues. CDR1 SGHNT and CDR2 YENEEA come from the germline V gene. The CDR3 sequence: CASSPTAYTQYF. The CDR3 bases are TGTGCCAGCAGCCCGACAGCTTATACGCAGTATTTT. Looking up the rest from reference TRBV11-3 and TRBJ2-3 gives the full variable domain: EAGVVQSPRYKIIEKKQPVAFWCNPISGHNTLYWYLQNLGQGPELLIRYENEEAVDDSQLPKDRFSAERLKGVDSTLKIQPAELGDSAVYLCASSPTAYTQYFGPGTRLTVL.

The CDR3 DNA sequence: TGTGCCAGCAGTTACTCACAGGGAGAGACCCAGTACTTC. Amino acid sequence: CASSYSQGETQYF. This chain links TRBV6-2 or TRBV6-3 with TRBJ2-5; possible D gene TRBD1, 6 bases. The ends were cut back, 0 bases at V and 4 bases at J, with 6 bases in the middle. Germline-derived CDR1 and CDR2 are MNHEY and SVGEGT. This CDR3 has 13 residues.

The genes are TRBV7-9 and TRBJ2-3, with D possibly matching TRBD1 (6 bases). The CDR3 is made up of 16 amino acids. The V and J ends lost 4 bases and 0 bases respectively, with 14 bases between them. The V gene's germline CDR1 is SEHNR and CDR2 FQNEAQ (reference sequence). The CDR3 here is CASSSAQGSSTDTQYF. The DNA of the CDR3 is TGTGCCAGCAGCTCCGCACAGGGATCGAGCACAGATACGCAGTATTTT.

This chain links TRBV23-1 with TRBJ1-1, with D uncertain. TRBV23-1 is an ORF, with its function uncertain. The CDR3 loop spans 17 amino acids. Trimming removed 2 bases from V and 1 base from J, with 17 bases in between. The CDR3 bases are TGCGCCAGCAGTCAACCAGGCCAGACGAGCGGGAACACTGAAGCTTTCTTT. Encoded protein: CASSQPGQTSGNTEAFF.

CDR3 in amino acids: CASSFAGDYGYTF. DNA of the CDR3: TGTGCCAGCAGCTTTGCAGGGGACTATGGCTACACCTTC. This sequence joins TRBV5-4 and TRBJ1-2; tentatively, D is TRBD1 (6 bases). The V gene's germline CDR1 is SGHNT and CDR2 YYREEE (reference sequence). The CDR3 has 13 residues. The ends were cut back, 2 bases at V and 3 bases at J, with 8 bases in the middle.

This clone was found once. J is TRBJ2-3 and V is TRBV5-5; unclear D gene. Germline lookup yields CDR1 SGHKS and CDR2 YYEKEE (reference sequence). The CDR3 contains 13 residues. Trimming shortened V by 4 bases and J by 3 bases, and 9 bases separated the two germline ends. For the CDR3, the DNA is TGTGCCAGCAGCAGCCCCGTAACAGATACGCAGTATTTT. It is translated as CASSSPVTDTQYF.

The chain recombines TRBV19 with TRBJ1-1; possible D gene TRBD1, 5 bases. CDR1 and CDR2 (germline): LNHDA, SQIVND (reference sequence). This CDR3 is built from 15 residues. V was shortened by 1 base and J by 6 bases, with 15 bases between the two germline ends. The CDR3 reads CASSIGPGRFPEAFF. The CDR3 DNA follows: TGTGCCAGTAGTATAGGTCCAGGGAGGTTCCCTGAAGCTTTCTTT.

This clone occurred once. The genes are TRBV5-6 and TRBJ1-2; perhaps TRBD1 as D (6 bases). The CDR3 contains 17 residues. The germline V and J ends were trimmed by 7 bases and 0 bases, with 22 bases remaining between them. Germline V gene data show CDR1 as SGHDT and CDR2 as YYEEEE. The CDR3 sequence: CASQTPPGTIANYGYTF. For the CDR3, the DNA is TGTGCCAGCCAAACTCCCCCCGGGACAATAGCTAACTATGGCTACACCTTC.

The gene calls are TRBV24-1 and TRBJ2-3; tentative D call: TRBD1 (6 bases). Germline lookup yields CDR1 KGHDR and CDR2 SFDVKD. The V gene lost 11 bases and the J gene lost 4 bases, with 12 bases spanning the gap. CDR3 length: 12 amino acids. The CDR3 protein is CAISGVADTQYF. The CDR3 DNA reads TGTGCCATTTCAGGGGTGGCAGATACGCAGTATTTT.

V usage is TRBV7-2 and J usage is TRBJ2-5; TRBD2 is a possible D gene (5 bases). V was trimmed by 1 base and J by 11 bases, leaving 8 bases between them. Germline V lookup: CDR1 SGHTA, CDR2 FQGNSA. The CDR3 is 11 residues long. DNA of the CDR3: TGTGCCAGCAGCTTAGGAACTAGTCAGTACTTC. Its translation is CASSLGTSQYF.

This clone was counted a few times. The DNA of the CDR3 is TGTGCCAGCAGCCCCGACAGGGGTTCCTACGAGCAGTACTTC. It yields the protein CASSPDRGSYEQYF. V gene TRBV11-1 combines with J gene TRBJ2-7; 8 bases are a match to TRBD1. The CDR3 is 14 amino acids. CDR1 and CDR2 (germline): SGHAT, FQDESV (reference sequence). J lost 1 base, V lost 5 bases, and 4 bases had no gene match.

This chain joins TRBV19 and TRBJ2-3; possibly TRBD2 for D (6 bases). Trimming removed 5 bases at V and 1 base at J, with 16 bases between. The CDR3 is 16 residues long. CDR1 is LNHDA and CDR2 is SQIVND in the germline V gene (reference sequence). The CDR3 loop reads CASSGGLFGGTDTQYF. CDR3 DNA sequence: TGTGCCAGTAGTGGGGGACTCTTCGGGGGCACAGATACGCAGTATTTT.

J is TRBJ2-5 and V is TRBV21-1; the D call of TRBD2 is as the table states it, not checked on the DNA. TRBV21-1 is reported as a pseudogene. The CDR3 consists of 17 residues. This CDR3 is CASSNSRTSVKQETQYF. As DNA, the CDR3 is TGTGCCAGCAGCAATTCGAGGACTAGCGTAAAACAAGAGACCCAGTACTTC.

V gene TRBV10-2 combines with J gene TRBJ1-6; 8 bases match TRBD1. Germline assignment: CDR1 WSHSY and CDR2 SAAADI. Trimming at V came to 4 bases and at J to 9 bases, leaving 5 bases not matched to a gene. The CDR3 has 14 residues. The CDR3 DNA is TGCGCCAGCAGTGGACAGGGGATAGGTTCACCCCTCCACTTT. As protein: CASSGQGIGSPLHF.